Each of the 24 T cell receptor beta chains below was sequenced from the same sample in a study of read filtering for tumor transcriptome and immune sequencing. This library used around 400 ng RNA and molecular barcoded adaptors spanning alpha/delta and beta/gamma chains. TCRdb re-derived calls from the reads in MiXCR, one entry per CDR3 protein. The sample consists of some 41,000 distinct CDR3 sequences, roughly an eighth of them appearing once. The sample was a population of CD138-negative cells sorted from bone marrow. The receptors here all came from a donor older than 35 with multiple myeloma.

Comments on this clonotype: A read error is possible here, since a much larger clone lies one base away. Because it lacks the conserved phenylalanine or tryptophan at the end, this CDR3 is likely a read error. The chain recombines TRBV3-1 with TRBJ2-3, with 12 bases aligning to TRBD2. This CDR3 has 16 amino acids. The trim removed 3 bases at V and 5 bases at J, leaving 6 bases unmatched. Germline V CDR1 and CDR2: LGHDT, YNNKEL (reference sequence). CDR3 region: CASSQDPSGRGDTQYS. CDR3 bases: TGTGCCAGCAGCCAGGATCCTAGCGGGAGGGGAGATACGCAGTATTCT.

This clonotype came up many times. The chain uses TRBV20-1 and TRBJ2-1; D possibly matches TRBD1 or TRBD2 (5 bases each). Germline V gene lookup returns CDR1 DFQATT and CDR2 SNEGSKA (reference sequence). This CDR3 has 13 amino acids. Trimming cost V 6 bases and J 5 bases, with 14 bases left between them. CDR3 loop: CSAPGTPNNEQFF. The CDR3 DNA is TGCAGTGCCCCCGGGACGCCTAACAATGAGCAGTTCTTC.

This clonotype has only a few counts. A much larger clone differs by one base, so this may be a read error. The CDR3 DNA reads as TGTGCCAGCAGCTTAGGGGGACTACAAGAGACCCGGTACTTC. This encodes CASSLGGLQETRYF. The gene calls are TRBV7-8 and TRBJ2-5; 7 bases line up with TRBD2. Germline lookup yields CDR1 SGHVS and CDR2 FQNEAQ. The CDR3 extends over 14 amino acids.

Many counts were recorded for this clonotype. The chain employs TRBV7-3 and TRBJ2-3; D unresolved. The ends were cut back, 5 bases at V and 2 bases at J, with 8 bases in the middle. CDR3 length: 13 residues. CDR1 and CDR2 from the germline V gene are SGHTA and FQGTGA. Written as DNA, the CDR3 is TGTGCCAGCAGCCGACAAGACACAGATACGCAGTATTTT. It translates to CASSRQDTDTQYF. The complete variable domain, with remaining parts taken from reference TRBV7-3 and TRBJ2-3, reads GAGVSQTPSNKVTEKGKYVELRCDPISGHTALYWYRQSLGQGPEFLIYFQGTGAADDSGLPNDRFFAVRPEGSVSTLKIQRTERGDSAVYLCASSRQDTDTQYFGPGTRLTVL.

This clonotype was seen at least ten times. This chain uses TRBV7-6 with TRBJ2-1; TRBD2 matches at 10 bases. The CDR3 has 19 residues. V shed 2 bases, J shed 4 bases, and the junction held 14 bases outside the gene matches. Per the germline V gene, CDR1 is SGHVS and CDR2 is FNYEAQ. The CDR3 DNA is TGTGCCAGCAGCTTATACGATGGACTAGCGGTTATCCCTTACAATGAGCAGTTCTTC. Protein: CASSLYDGLAVIPYNEQFF.

Ten or more counts support this clonotype. This chain connects TRBV7-2 to TRBJ2-7; a weak D match, TRBD1 (5 bases). There are 15 residues in the CDR3. CDR1 SGHTA and CDR2 FQGNSA come from the germline V gene. Trimming removed 2 bases from V and 4 bases from J, with 15 bases in between. CDR3 nucleotide sequence: TGTGCCAGCAGCTTACGGCAGGGCTTTCGTTACGAGCAGTACTTC. Encoded protein: CASSLRQGFRYEQYF.

In its sample, this clonotype was seen many times. J is TRBJ2-1 and V is TRBV3-1; TRBD1 matches at 7 bases. This CDR3 region has 16 residues. Germline-derived CDR1 and CDR2 are LGHDT and YNNKEL (reference sequence). V lost 0 bases, J lost 1 base, and 3 bases stayed unmatched. CDR3 sequence: CASSQDGQVSYNEQFF. The CDR3, as DNA: TGTGCCAGCAGCCAAGATGGACAGGTATCCTACAATGAGCAGTTCTTC.

In its sample, this clonotype was seen many times. The chain links TRBV3-1 to TRBJ2-1; D gene ambiguous. In germline, CDR1 is LGHDT, CDR2 YNNKEL (reference sequence). V lost 1 base and J 9 bases, leaving 13 bases between the germline ends. The CDR3 covers 14 residues. The CDR3 sequence: CASSQVEGSPEQFF. Written as DNA, the CDR3 is TGTGCCAGCAGCCAAGTCGAAGGATCGCCTGAGCAGTTCTTC.

This clonotype was counted at least ten times. This chain connects TRBV29-1 to TRBJ2-1; TRBD2 aligns across 13 bases. CDR1 is SQVTM and CDR2 is ANQGSEA in the germline V gene. The CDR3 totals 15 residues. The V segment lost 7 bases and the J segment 0 bases; nucleotides outside the gene matches: 3. CDR3 nucleotide sequence: TGCAGCGCGGGACTAGCGGGGATCTCCTACAATGAGCAGTTCTTC. Its translation is CSAGLAGISYNEQFF.

This clonotype appeared many times. This chain joins TRBV20-1 and TRBJ2-1; D is perhaps TRBD2 (6 bases). Germline lookup yields CDR1 DFQATT and CDR2 SNEGSKA (reference sequence). This CDR3 comprises 17 residues. V lost 0 bases, J lost 0 bases, and 15 bases lay in between. The CDR3 coding sequence is TGCAGTGCTAGAGATCCGCGAGCCGGGAGCTCCTACAATGAGCAGTTCTTC. Amino acid sequence: CSARDPRAGSSYNEQFF.

This clonotype was recorded many times. J is TRBJ2-7 and V is TRBV12-3 or TRBV12-4; 10 bases map to TRBD1. V lost 6 bases, J lost 4 bases, and 3 bases stayed unmatched. This CDR3 contains 13 residues. The CDR3 spells CASRGQGRYEQYF. The CDR3 DNA is TGTGCCAGCAGGGGACAGGGGAGGTACGAGCAGTACTTC.

This chain uses TRBV12-3 or TRBV12-4 with TRBJ2-3; D perhaps matches TRBD2 (6 bases). This CDR3 contains 13 residues. V gave up 4 bases and J gave up 4 bases, with 9 bases separating them. The CDR3 region has the DNA TGTGCCAGCAGTTCTGCTAGCGCAGATACGCAGTATTTT. It encodes CASSSASADTQYF.

This clonotype was counted once. This chain links TRBV6-1 with TRBJ2-1, with 7 bases aligning to TRBD2. In germline, CDR1 is MNHNS, CDR2 SASEGT. The CDR3 covers 15 residues. The V segment lost 2 bases and the J segment 3 bases; nucleotides outside the gene matches: 4. This chain's CDR3 is CASSERWGGYNEQFF. Written as DNA, the CDR3 is TGTGCCAGCAGTGAACGGTGGGGGGGCTACAATGAGCAGTTCTTC.

Comments on this clonotype: One base away lies a much larger clone, so this may be a sequencing read error. The chain joins TRBV4-3 to TRBJ2-3; the D gene is possibly TRBD2 (5 bases). The CDR3 runs 15 residues. The germline gives CDR1 LGHNA, CDR2 YSLEER. CDR3 bases: TGCGCCGGCAGCCCGCAGATGGAACTAGGAGATACGCAGTATTTT. It yields the protein CAGSPQMELGDTQYF.

The chain uses TRBV29-1 and TRBJ2-1; D uncertain. The germline V gene encodes CDR1 SQVTM and CDR2 ANQGSEA. V was cut by 5 bases and J by 5 bases, with 10 bases left in between. This CDR3 has 12 amino acids. CDR3 nucleotides: TGCAGCGTTCCCCTCTGGGACAATGAGCAGTTCTTC. This sequence encodes CSVPLWDNEQFF.

This clonotype is judged medium-sized (0.01 to 0.1%). V and J are TRBV19 and TRBJ2-1; 12 bases fit TRBD2. Germline V gives CDR1 LNHDA, CDR2 SQIVND (reference sequence). Germline trimming cut 2 bases from V and 3 bases from J; bases unmatched to any gene: 5. CDR3 length: 17 amino acids. The DNA of the CDR3 is TGTGCCAGTAGTATAAGGACTAGCGGGACCCGCTACAATGAGCAGTTCTTC. Its translation is CASSIRTSGTRYNEQFF.

Points on this clonotype: A much larger clone differs by one base, so this may be a read error. The chain uses TRBV5-5 and TRBJ2-2; no reliable D call. CDR1 and CDR2 from the germline V gene are SGHKS and YYEKEE (reference sequence). CDR3 size: 13 residues. CDR3 bases: TGTGCCGGCAGCTTGTACTCGACCGGGGAGCTGTTTTTT. Its translation is CAGSLYSTGELFF.

This clonotype was observed many times. This rearrangement joins TRBV7-2 to TRBJ2-7, with D hard to call. The CDR3 extends over 15 amino acids. Germline CDR1 is SGHTA and CDR2 is FQGNSA. With 5 bases removed from V and 8 bases from J, the gap between germline ends came to 22 bases. In DNA form, the CDR3 reads TGTGCCAGCAGCACAGACGGTGGGAACCCCTATAAGCAGTACTTC. The encoded protein is CASSTDGGNPYKQYF.

Of note for this clonotype: A far larger clone is one nucleotide away, so this likely arose from a read error. This rearrangement joins TRBV5-1 to TRBJ2-1; 9 nucleotides agree with TRBD1. Germline V CDR1 and CDR2: SGHRS, YFSETQ. This CDR3 contains 16 residues. The CDR3 sequence: CASSHDRGATYNEQLF. CDR3 bases: TGTGCCAGCAGCCATGACAGGGGGGCGACCTACAATGAGCAGCTCTTC.

The CDR3 loop reads CASSEERTGNTIYF. CDR3 DNA: TGTGCCAGCAGTGAAGAGAGAACTGGAAACACCATATATTTT. This chain links TRBV25-1 with TRBJ1-3, with unresolved D. The germline V gene has CDR1 MGHDK and CDR2 SYGVNS. V gave up 2 bases and J gave up 2 bases, with 7 bases separating them. CDR3 length: 14 amino acids.

This clonotype was seen more than once but under ten times. The genes are TRBV30 and TRBJ1-1; D is unresolved. Trimming took off 5 bases at V and 0 bases at J, with 4 bases between the two ends. The length of the CDR3 is 11 residues. The germline gives CDR1 GTSNPN, CDR2 SVGIG (reference sequence). The CDR3 DNA reads TGTGCCTGGGGCATGAACACTGAAGCTTTCTTT. Translating it yields CAWGMNTEAFF. Based on the CDR3 plus reference TRBV30 and TRBJ1-1, the full variable domain is SQTIHQWPATLVQPVGSPLSLECTVEGTSNPNLYWYRQAAGRGLQLLFYSVGIGQISSEVPQNLSASRPQDRQFILSSKKLLLSDSGFYLCAWGMNTEAFFGQGTRLTVV.

This clonotype was counted at least ten times. The chain joins TRBV12-3 or TRBV12-4 to TRBJ2-1; D is undetermined. The CDR3 totals 15 residues. V lost 5 bases and J 1 base, leaving 12 bases between the germline ends. The CDR3 protein is CASSPRLESYNEQFF. In nucleotides, the CDR3 is TGTGCCAGCAGTCCCCGCCTAGAATCCTACAATGAGCAGTTCTTC.

Many counts were recorded for this clonotype. V gene TRBV2 combines with J gene TRBJ1-5; D perhaps matches TRBD1 (5 bases). Germline loops: CDR1 SNHLY, CDR2 FYNNEI. The CDR3 is 14 residues long. With 5 bases removed from V and 4 bases from J, the gap between germline ends came to 12 bases. This CDR3 reads CASSWDGGNQPQHF. The CDR3 region has the DNA TGTGCCAGCAGTTGGGACGGCGGAAATCAGCCCCAGCATTTT.

To note about this clonotype: This may stem from a read error, because a much larger clone lies one nucleotide away. J is TRBJ1-5 and V is TRBV7-2, with a possible D match to TRBD1 (6 bases). The CDR3 spans 14 residues. V was cut by 4 bases and J by 9 bases, with 16 bases left in between. The V gene's germline CDR1 is SGHTA and CDR2 FQGNSA. DNA for the CDR3: TGTGCCAGCAGCTCCACAGGGATGCGACGGCCCCAGCATTTT. This gives the protein CASSSTGMRRPQHF.